Listed below are T cell receptor beta chains from one sample, sequenced in a study of blood T cells in healthy people across ages. TCRdb re-analysed the 5' RACE reads in MiXCR, keeping a single row per CDR3 protein. The repertoire holds 1.5 million to 1.8 million distinct CDR3 sequences, less than 45% seen once, with about 4% in the top ten. Sequenced sample: blood. The source is a young woman in good health. The CDR3 runs from the conserved cysteine through the conserved F or W. The D gene is left open where the match is weak. Size tells how often a clone was seen (once, few, many) or the class of an expanded clone, and some rows leave it out.

D gene: TRBD2
V gene: TRBV7-6
clone size: .
J gene: TRBJ2-5
CDR3 DNA: TGTGCCAGCAGCCGCTCCCCGGGTACCCATAGCGGGAAGTACCAAGAGACCCAGTACTTC
CDR3 protein: CASSRSPGTHSGKYQETQYF

D gene: .
V gene: TRBV27
clone size: .
J gene: TRBJ2-7
CDR3 DNA: TGTGCCAGCAGTTTAGGCTACCGTCCCCACGAGCAGTACTTC
CDR3 protein: CASSLGYRPHEQYF

D gene: TRBD2
V gene: TRBV20-1
clone size: once
J gene: TRBJ2-2
CDR3 DNA: TGCAGTGCTCCGTTAGCGGGGGGGAACACCGGGGAGCTGTTTTTT
CDR3 protein: CSAPLAGGNTGELFF

D gene: .
V gene: TRBV6-6
clone size: many
J gene: TRBJ1-5
CDR3 DNA: TGTGCCAGCAGTCCCTCGGACGGCAATCAGCCCCAGCATTTT
CDR3 protein: CASSPSDGNQPQHF

D gene: .
V gene: TRBV6-1
clone size: .
J gene: TRBJ1-5
CDR3 DNA: TGTGCCAGCAACGTGGGGAAGGATCAGCCCCAGCATTTT
CDR3 protein: CASNVGKDQPQHF

D gene: .
V gene: TRBV6-4
clone size: .
J gene: TRBJ2-7
CDR3 DNA: TGTGCCAGCAGTGACTCTGAGTCTAGCGACGAGCAGTACTTC
CDR3 protein: CASSDSESSDEQYF

D gene: .
V gene: TRBV10-3
clone size: .
J gene: TRBJ2-5
CDR3 DNA: TGTGCCATCAGCTTTGGGATGTCGGAGACCCAGTACTTC
CDR3 protein: CAISFGMSETQYF

D gene: TRBD1
V gene: TRBV29-1
clone size: .
J gene: TRBJ2-1
CDR3 DNA: TGCAGCGCCAGACTACAGGGGGCCAGCGCTGAGCAGTTCTTC
CDR3 protein: CSARLQGASAEQFF

D gene: .
V gene: TRBV19
clone size: few
J gene: TRBJ2-7
CDR3 DNA: TGTGCCAGTAGCCTGACGGCAACTTCCTACGAGCAGTACTTC
CDR3 protein: CASSLTATSYEQYF

D gene: TRBD1
V gene: TRBV11-2
clone size: .
J gene: TRBJ1-4
CDR3 DNA: TGTGCCAGCAGCTTAGTCCCGGGACAGGGGTTTGAAAAACTGTTTTTT
CDR3 protein: CASSLVPGQGFEKLFF

D gene: .
V gene: TRBV7-2
clone size: few
J gene: TRBJ2-3
CDR3 DNA: TGTGCCAGCATGATACAAGATACGCAGTATTTT
CDR3 protein: CASMIQDTQYF

D gene: .
V gene: TRBV7-3
clone size: once
J gene: TRBJ2-3
CDR3 DNA: TGTGCCAGCAGCCGCAGCATCACAGATACGCAGTATTTT
CDR3 protein: CASSRSITDTQYF

D gene: .
V gene: TRBV28
clone size: .
J gene: TRBJ1-1
CDR3 DNA: TGTGCCAGCAGTTTTTATCACGGGGGATCTGAAGCTTTCTTT
CDR3 protein: CASSFYHGGSEAFF

D gene: TRBD2
V gene: TRBV7-2
clone size: few
J gene: TRBJ2-3
CDR3 DNA: TGTGCCAGCAGACGGGGACTAGCGGCTAGCACAGATACGCAGTATTTT
CDR3 protein: CASRRGLAASTDTQYF

D gene: TRBD1
V gene: TRBV10-3
clone size: .
J gene: TRBJ1-5
CDR3 DNA: TGTGCCAGCGGGCACACTTCGGGACAGAGTTATAGCAATCAGCCCCAGCATTTT
CDR3 protein: CASGHTSGQSYSNQPQHF

D gene: .
V gene: TRBV20-1
clone size: few
J gene: TRBJ1-2
CDR3 DNA: TGCAGTGCTGGGGGGTCTGAATCGTACTATGGCTACACCTTC
CDR3 protein: CSAGGSESYYGYTF

D gene: TRBD1
V gene: TRBV4-3
clone size: .
J gene: TRBJ2-1
CDR3 DNA: TGCGCCAGCAGCCAAGATTTGTCGGGACAGGGGACCTACAATGAGCAGTTCTTC
CDR3 protein: CASSQDLSGQGTYNEQFF

D gene: .
V gene: TRBV24-1
clone size: .
J gene: TRBJ2-7
CDR3 DNA: TGTGCCACCAGTGATCCCCGGACAAGCCCCTACGAGCAGTACTTC
CDR3 protein: CATSDPRTSPYEQYF

D gene: .
V gene: TRBV7-2
clone size: .
J gene: TRBJ2-1
CDR3 DNA: TGTGCCAGCAGTTCCCGGAGGGCGGGGTACAATGAGCAGTTCTTC
CDR3 protein: CASSSRRAGYNEQFF

D gene: .
V gene: TRBV28
clone size: .
J gene: TRBJ2-3
CDR3 DNA: TGTGCCACTCTCAGAACCGGGGCAGATACGCAGTATTTT
CDR3 protein: CATLRTGADTQYF

D gene: .
V gene: TRBV29-1
clone size: .
J gene: TRBJ2-5
CDR3 DNA: TGCAGCGTTGAAGGTACGGGGAGTAACTACAATGAGCAGTACTTC
CDR3 protein: CSVEGTGSNYNEQYF

D gene: .
V gene: TRBV4-1
clone size: .
J gene: TRBJ1-1
CDR3 DNA: TGCGCCAGCAGCCATACAGGGAGAGAAGCTTTCTTT
CDR3 protein: CASSHTGREAFF

D gene: .
V gene: TRBV7-2
clone size: few
J gene: TRBJ2-3
CDR3 DNA: TGTGCCAGCAGCTGCTCCAGGGGCGGGACAGATACGCAGTATTTT
CDR3 protein: CASSCSRGGTDTQYF

D gene: .
V gene: TRBV7-2
clone size: .
J gene: TRBJ2-5
CDR3 DNA: TGTGCCAGCAGCTCAAGCGGATACGAAGAGACCCAGTACTTC
CDR3 protein: CASSSSGYEETQYF

D gene: .
V gene: TRBV19
clone size: .
J gene: TRBJ1-1
CDR3 DNA: TGTGCCAGTAAGGTTGGGGAGGTCACTGAAGCTTTCTTT
CDR3 protein: CASKVGEVTEAFF

D gene: TRBD2
V gene: TRBV20-1
clone size: .
J gene: TRBJ2-1
CDR3 DNA: TGCAGTGCTAGGGGGGACTACTACAATGAGCAGTTCTTC
CDR3 protein: CSARGDYYNEQFF

D gene: TRBD2
V gene: TRBV7-9
clone size: few
J gene: TRBJ2-7
CDR3 DNA: TGTGCCAGCAGCTTTATCGGGGGGTCCTCCTACGAGCAGTACTTC
CDR3 protein: CASSFIGGSSYEQYF

D gene: .
V gene: TRBV6-6
clone size: few
J gene: TRBJ1-1
CDR3 DNA: TGTGCCAGCAGTTATATCGCGGGAGGGGTTGGGACTGAAGCTTTCTTT
CDR3 protein: CASSYIAGGVGTEAFF

D gene: .
V gene: TRBV12-3/TRBV12-4
clone size: once
J gene: TRBJ2-4
CDR3 DNA: TGTGCCAGCAGGAACAGAGAGGACATTCAGTACTTC
CDR3 protein: CASRNREDIQYF

D gene: .
V gene: TRBV4-1
clone size: .
J gene: TRBJ2-2
CDR3 DNA: TGCGTCAGCAGCCCTCTGGGGGGGGGCGCCGGGGAGCTGTTTTTT
CDR3 protein: CVSSPLGGGAGELFF

D gene: .
V gene: TRBV7-9
clone size: once
J gene: TRBJ1-2
CDR3 DNA: TGTGCCAGCAGCTTAGAGCCAGGGTTAAAAGGCCACACCTTC
CDR3 protein: CASSLEPGLKGHTF

D gene: TRBD2
V gene: TRBV7-9
clone size: .
J gene: TRBJ2-3
CDR3 DNA: TGTGCCAGCACCTTACTAGCGGGAGGCACAGATACGCAGTATTTT
CDR3 protein: CASTLLAGGTDTQYF

D gene: .
V gene: TRBV6-5
clone size: .
J gene: TRBJ2-5
CDR3 DNA: TGTGCCAGCAGTTACTCGGAGCTGGCCTACAATGAGCAGTACTTC
CDR3 protein: CASSYSELAYNEQYF

D gene: .
V gene: TRBV7-2
clone size: .
J gene: TRBJ2-7
CDR3 DNA: TGTGCCAGCAGTTTGGGCAGGGAATCCTACGAGCAGTACTTC
CDR3 protein: CASSLGRESYEQYF

D gene: .
V gene: TRBV24-1
clone size: .
J gene: TRBJ2-1
CDR3 DNA: TGTGCCACCAGTGATTCCCCTGGGGATGAGCAGTTCTTC
CDR3 protein: CATSDSPGDEQFF

D gene: .
V gene: TRBV5-1
clone size: .
J gene: TRBJ2-1
CDR3 DNA: TGCGTCAGCAGCTTGTCGCCCCTGAGCAATGAGCAGTTCTTC
CDR3 protein: CVSSLSPLSNEQFF

D gene: .
V gene: TRBV20-1
clone size: .
J gene: TRBJ1-3
CDR3 DNA: TGCAGTGCTAAGGACGGGTACTCTGGAAACACCATATATTTT
CDR3 protein: CSAKDGYSGNTIYF

D gene: .
V gene: TRBV29-1
clone size: few
J gene: TRBJ1-1
CDR3 DNA: TGCAGCGTTGATTTCTCCAGGGATTTATGGAGTGCCACTGAAGCTTTCTTT
CDR3 protein: CSVDFSRDLWSATEAFF

D gene: .
V gene: TRBV6-5
clone size: few
J gene: TRBJ1-2
CDR3 DNA: TGTGCCAGCAGACCACGACCTCGGTCAGACGGCTACACCTTC
CDR3 protein: CASRPRPRSDGYTF

D gene: TRBD1
V gene: TRBV5-1
clone size: few
J gene: TRBJ1-2
CDR3 DNA: TGCGCCAGCAGCTTGACCCTGGACAGGGCCTATGGCTACACCTTC
CDR3 protein: CASSLTLDRAYGYTF

D gene: .
V gene: TRBV5-1
clone size: .
J gene: TRBJ2-1
CDR3 DNA: TGCGCCAGCAGGGAGGGAGCCTCTGGTGAGCAGTTCTTC
CDR3 protein: CASREGASGEQFF

D gene: .
V gene: TRBV6-6
clone size: few
J gene: TRBJ1-4
CDR3 DNA: TGTGCCAGCAGTGACTTGCGAGTATATCTGTTTTTT
CDR3 protein: CASSDLRVYLFF

D gene: TRBD1
V gene: TRBV10-3
clone size: .
J gene: TRBJ1-2
CDR3 DNA: TGTGCCATCAGTGAAGCACCCGGGACAGGAGATGGCTACACCTTC
CDR3 protein: CAISEAPGTGDGYTF

D gene: .
V gene: TRBV29-1
clone size: .
J gene: TRBJ1-1
CDR3 DNA: TGCAGCGTTGAAGCAGGGTCGGGCACTGAAGCTTTCTTT
CDR3 protein: CSVEAGSGTEAFF

D gene: .
V gene: TRBV10-3
clone size: once
J gene: TRBJ1-4
CDR3 DNA: TGTGCCATCAGTACAGGGTTTTTGGAAAAACTGTTTTTT
CDR3 protein: CAISTGFLEKLFF

D gene: .
V gene: TRBV11-2
clone size: few
J gene: TRBJ1-1
CDR3 DNA: TGTGCCAGCAGCTTAACCCATAGCGGGGGGATGAACACTGAAGCTTTCTTT
CDR3 protein: CASSLTHSGGMNTEAFF

D gene: .
V gene: TRBV11-2
clone size: .
J gene: TRBJ1-1
CDR3 DNA: TGTGCCAGCAGCTGGAGTGTTCGGCTGAACACTGAAGCTTTCTTT
CDR3 protein: CASSWSVRLNTEAFF

D gene: .
V gene: TRBV4-2
clone size: few
J gene: TRBJ2-5
CDR3 DNA: TGTGCCAGCAGCCCGCAGTCGGCCGGGGAAGAGACCCAGTACTTC
CDR3 protein: CASSPQSAGEETQYF

D gene: .
V gene: TRBV7-2
clone size: .
J gene: TRBJ2-7
CDR3 DNA: TGTGCCAGCAGCCTACCATCGCAGTCCTACGAGCAGTACTTC
CDR3 protein: CASSLPSQSYEQYF

D gene: TRBD1
V gene: TRBV20-1
clone size: .
J gene: TRBJ2-3
CDR3 DNA: TGCAGTGCTAGAGATTGGGACAGGGACTCCACAGATACGCAGTATTTT
CDR3 protein: CSARDWDRDSTDTQYF

D gene: TRBD1
V gene: TRBV25-1
clone size: .
J gene: TRBJ1-6
CDR3 DNA: TGTGCCAGCCCCGGGACAGGGGTTGGGCTCTCCTATAATTCACCCCTCCACTTT
CDR3 protein: CASPGTGVGLSYNSPLHF

D gene: .
V gene: TRBV6-5
clone size: .
J gene: TRBJ2-7
CDR3 DNA: TGTGCCAGCAGTTATCGCCGGGCTCCCGAGCAGTACTTC
CDR3 protein: CASSYRRAPEQYF

D gene: TRBD1
V gene: TRBV27
clone size: few
J gene: TRBJ1-3
CDR3 DNA: TGTGCCAGCAGTGTGACAGGGGGCACTGGAAACACCATATATTTT
CDR3 protein: CASSVTGGTGNTIYF

D gene: .
V gene: TRBV3-1
clone size: few
J gene: TRBJ2-5
CDR3 DNA: TGTGCCAGCAGCTCCAGACTAGAGGAGACCCAGTACTTC
CDR3 protein: CASSSRLEETQYF

D gene: .
V gene: TRBV12-3/TRBV12-4
clone size: once
J gene: TRBJ1-4
CDR3 DNA: TGTGCCAGCAGGCCAGCAGGAATAACTAATGAAAAACTGTTTTTT
CDR3 protein: CASRPAGITNEKLFF

D gene: .
V gene: TRBV12-3/TRBV12-4
clone size: .
J gene: TRBJ2-1
CDR3 DNA: TGTTCTGCAGGACCGAACTACAATGAGCAGTTCTTC
CDR3 protein: CSAGPNYNEQFF

D gene: .
V gene: TRBV24-1
clone size: .
J gene: TRBJ2-3
CDR3 DNA: TGTGCCACCAGTGACCCCGCAGGGGCCGCTGATACGCAGTATTTT
CDR3 protein: CATSDPAGAADTQYF

D gene: .
V gene: TRBV28
clone size: .
J gene: TRBJ2-5
CDR3 DNA: TGTGCCAGCACAAGGAGTTACAATGAGCAGTACTTC
CDR3 protein: CASTRSYNEQYF

D gene: TRBD1
V gene: TRBV7-8
clone size: .
J gene: TRBJ1-5
CDR3 DNA: TGTGCCAGCAGCTTAGGGACAGGCCCCGGGAGGTCCCAGCATTTT
CDR3 protein: CASSLGTGPGRSQHF

D gene: TRBD1
V gene: TRBV10-3
clone size: .
J gene: TRBJ1-1
CDR3 DNA: TGTGCCATCAGTTCCGGGACAGGGGTGTACACTGAAGCTTTCTTT
CDR3 protein: CAISSGTGVYTEAFF